This passage covers 20 T cell receptor beta chains from one sample sequenced in a study of neurological immune-mediated disorders. MiXCR, applied by TCRdb to the 5' RACE reads, yields one record per CDR3 protein. The sample yields 54,000 or so distinct CDR3 sequences, around 3.5% seen once. Sample: PBMCs. These receptors were taken from a woman in her 30s with multiple sclerosis.

Comments on this clonotype: This sequence may be a read error, since a much larger clone differs from it by one base. This rearrangement joins TRBV9 to TRBJ1-2; D is perhaps TRBD1 (5 bases). Germline loops: CDR1 SGDLS, CDR2 YYNGEE. The CDR3 spans 13 residues. In nucleotides, the CDR3 is TGTGCCAACAGCCGAGAGACAGTCGACGGCTACACCTTC. Its translation is CANSRETVDGYTF.

This clonotype has ten or more counts. The V and J genes are TRBV9 and TRBJ2-1; TRBD2 aligns across 13 bases. The junction had 2 bases not matched to a gene; V was cut back by 2 bases and J by 0 bases. The CDR3 totals 17 residues. From germline, CDR1 is SGDLS and CDR2 YYNGEE. CDR3 in DNA: TGTGCCAGCAGCGTGGGGACTAGCGGGATCTCCTACAATGAGCAGTTCTTC. It codes for CASSVGTSGISYNEQFF.

This clonotype showed up just a few times. The chain joins TRBV20-1 to TRBJ1-1; a possible D gene is TRBD1 (5 bases). The CDR3 is 13 amino acids. In germline, CDR1 is DFQATT, CDR2 SNEGSKA (reference sequence). The ends were cut back, 5 bases at V and 2 bases at J, with 12 bases in the middle. CDR3: CSAVDSFNTEAFF. Written as DNA, the CDR3 is TGCAGTGCTGTCGACAGCTTCAACACTGAAGCTTTCTTT.

In this sample, this clonotype turned up many times. One end of the junction is discordant with germline, which a read error may explain. This rearrangement joins TRBV7-2 to TRBJ1-5; D not certain. Germline assignment: CDR1 SGHTA and CDR2 FQGNSA. The CDR3 runs 13 residues. CDR3 loop: CASSLVSAQPQNF. The CDR3 nucleotides are TGTGCCAGCAGCTTGGTATCAGCTCAGCCCCAGAATTTT.

This clonotype was seen many times. The chain uses TRBV4-1 and TRBJ2-1; 14 bases align to TRBD2. V was pared by 4 bases and J by 9 bases, with 8 bases of the junction left unmatched. This CDR3 is 16 amino acids long. Germline CDR1 is MGHRA and CDR2 is YSYEKL. Here the CDR3 DNA reads TGCGCCAGCAGCCGAGGGGGGACTAGCGGGAGAGGTGAGCAGTTCTTC. It translates to CASSRGGTSGRGEQFF.

The sample holds many counts of this clonotype. The chain carries TRBV6-5 and TRBJ2-7; 14 nucleotides line up with TRBD2. Per germline, CDR1 MNHEY and CDR2 SVGAGI. J gave up 5 bases and V 5 bases, and 8 bases lay outside the gene matches. CDR3 length: 16 amino acids. CDR3 region: CASSKEGTSGSNEQYF. CDR3 in DNA: TGTGCCAGCAGTAAAGAGGGGACTAGCGGGAGTAACGAGCAGTACTTC.

Concerning this clonotype: A much larger clone differs from this one at a single base, so this may be a read error. This chain joins TRBV5-1 and TRBJ2-1; TRBD2 is a possible D gene (6 bases). Germline lookup yields CDR1 SGHRS and CDR2 YFSETQ. Trimming took off 4 bases at V and 5 bases at J, with 16 bases between the two ends. This CDR3 is 15 amino acids long. The CDR3 loop is CASSLGGQGNNEQFF. Here the CDR3 DNA reads TGCGCCAGCAGCCTAGGAGGGCAGGGAAACAATGAGCAGTTCTTC. Filled out from reference TRBV5-1 and TRBJ2-1, the complete variable domain reads KAGVTQTPRYLIKTRGQQVTLSCSPISGHRSVSWYQQTPGQGLQFLFEYFSETQRNKGNFPGRFSGRQFSNSRSEMNVSTLELGDSALYLCASSLGGQGNNEQFFGPGTRLTVL.

The chain employs TRBV3-1 and TRBJ2-1, with 9 bases that match TRBD2. V dropped 4 bases and J dropped 3; count of bases not matched to a gene: 13. Germline V gene data show CDR1 as LGHDT and CDR2 as YNNKEL (reference sequence). This CDR3 has 18 amino acids. CDR3: CASSLTRGRGGSYNEQFF. The CDR3 DNA sequence: TGTGCCAGCAGCCTGACCCGAGGGCGGGGGGGAAGCTACAATGAGCAGTTCTTC.

This clonotype has at least ten counts. Here the CDR3 reads CASSQRQGRLGEAFF. In nucleotides, the CDR3 is TGTGCCAGCAGCCAGCGTCAGGGGCGGTTGGGTGAAGCTTTCTTT. The chain recombines TRBV11-2 with TRBJ1-1, with D possibly TRBD1 on 6 matching bases. This CDR3 is 15 amino acids long. The germline V gene encodes CDR1 SGHAT and CDR2 FQNNGV. V was trimmed by 5 bases and J by 7 bases, leaving 20 bases between them.

This clonotype has a count of ten or more. The rearrangement uses TRBV5-1 and TRBJ2-2; 10 nucleotides align to TRBD2. Germline loops: CDR1 SGHRS, CDR2 YFSETQ. This CDR3 has 16 residues. V lost 0 bases to trimming and J lost 4 bases; unmatched junction nucleotides: 3. CDR3 sequence reads: CASSLVASGGTGELFF. Here the CDR3 DNA reads TGCGCCAGCAGCTTGGTGGCTAGCGGGGGCACCGGGGAGCTGTTTTTT.

The chain employs TRBV20-1 and TRBJ2-3, with a weak D call TRBD2 (5 bases). The CDR3 consists of 15 residues. V dropped 6 bases and J dropped 4 bases, with 20 bases sitting between them. CDR1 is DFQATT, CDR2 SNEGSKA, per germline (reference sequence). The CDR3 spells CSAHPGTRAADTQYF. CDR3 sequence (DNA): TGCAGTGCCCACCCGGGAACTAGAGCAGCAGATACGCAGTATTTT.

This clonotype was counted at least ten times. The rearrangement uses TRBV20-1 and TRBJ1-1; D ambiguous. Germline V gene lookup returns CDR1 DFQATT and CDR2 SNEGSKA (reference sequence). The CDR3 contains 10 residues. V lost 7 bases to trimming and J lost 8 bases, with 11 bases between them. DNA of the CDR3: TGCAGTGTAGGGTCCAAGGAAGCTTTCTTT. Its translation is CSVGSKEAFF.

This clonotype appeared many times. The rearrangement links TRBV20-1 to TRBJ2-5; the D is unclear. Trimming took 1 base from V and 5 from J, leaving 8 bases between them. The CDR3 covers 12 residues. Germline loops: CDR1 DFQATT, CDR2 SNEGSKA (reference sequence). Written as DNA, the CDR3 is TGCAGTGCTAGAGGGCTAGAGGAGACCCAGTACTTC. Amino acids: CSARGLEETQYF.

This clonotype was seen repeatedly, ten times or more. The chain combines TRBV24-1 with TRBJ2-2; D possibly corresponds to TRBD2 (6 bases). The CDR3 consists of 18 residues. Deletions cut 4 bases from V and 3 bases from J, with 20 bases between. Germline-derived CDR1 and CDR2 are KGHDR and SFDVKD. CDR3 amino acids: CATSDPTRDYSDTGELFF. In DNA, the CDR3 is TGTGCCACCAGTGACCCGACTAGAGATTATTCCGACACCGGGGAGCTGTTTTTT.

The sample holds many counts of this clonotype. The J gene is TRBJ1-1, the V gene TRBV10-3; 7 nucleotides align to TRBD1. This CDR3 comprises 13 residues. Germline trimming cut 8 bases from V and 6 bases from J; bases unmatched to any gene: 9. The germline V gene has CDR1 ENHRY and CDR2 SYGVKD. The chain's CDR3 is CAIGGDRAAEAFF. In nucleotides, the CDR3 is TGTGCCATCGGCGGAGACAGGGCGGCTGAAGCTTTCTTT.

This clonotype was found many times. The rearrangement uses TRBV5-1 and TRBJ2-7; D may match TRBD1 or TRBD2 (5 bases each). V was clipped by 0 bases and J by 3 bases, with 13 bases between them. The CDR3 spans 15 residues. In germline, CDR1 is SGHRS, CDR2 YFSETQ. Here the CDR3 reads CASSLGGTAHYEQYF. As DNA, the CDR3 is TGCGCCAGCAGCTTGGGAGGGACCGCTCACTACGAGCAGTACTTC.

This clonotype has at least ten counts. The chain couples TRBV7-2 to TRBJ1-1; D gene unclear. V lost 1 base to trimming and J lost 7 bases, with 10 bases between them. The CDR3 runs 13 residues. CDR1 is SGHTA and CDR2 is FQGNSA in the germline V gene. DNA for the CDR3: TGTGCCAGCAGCTTAGGTGGGGTTTTTGAAGCTTTCTTT. This translates into CASSLGGVFEAFF.

This clonotype has ten or more counts. This chain joins TRBV5-1 and TRBJ2-7; D uncertain. The CDR3 loop spans 15 amino acids. The germline V gene has CDR1 SGHRS and CDR2 YFSETQ. V lost 0 bases and J 4 bases, leaving 14 bases between the germline ends. In DNA, the CDR3 is TGCGCCAGCAGCTTGGCGTCGGGCAGAAATTACGAGCAGTACTTC. Residues: CASSLASGRNYEQYF. The whole variable domain, filled in from reference TRBV5-1 and TRBJ2-7, reads KAGVTQTPRYLIKTRGQQVTLSCSPISGHRSVSWYQQTPGQGLQFLFEYFSETQRNKGNFPGRFSGRQFSNSRSEMNVSTLELGDSALYLCASSLASGRNYEQYFGPGTRLTVT.

There are many counts of this clonotype. This chain uses TRBV6-5 with TRBJ2-7, with D perhaps assigned TRBD1 or TRBD2 (5 bases each). The CDR3 is 14 residues long. Germline CDR1 is MNHEY and CDR2 is SVGAGI. V lost 9 bases and J lost 3, with 18 bases in between. CDR3 sequence reads: CASSSGASVYEQYF. The CDR3 region has the DNA TGTGCCAGTTCCTCCGGGGCGTCGGTCTACGAGCAGTACTTC.

There are many counts of this clonotype. J is TRBJ2-7 and V is TRBV7-9, with TRBD2 matching over 14 bases. V lost 5 bases and J lost 0; bases outside the gene matches: 9. The length of the CDR3 is 18 residues. Germline values: CDR1 SEHNR, CDR2 FQNEAQ (reference sequence). The CDR3 nucleotides are TGTGCCAGCAGCCCCGGACTAGCGGGGGGCCTGAGCTCCTACGAGCAGTACTTC. Encoded protein: CASSPGLAGGLSSYEQYF.